This TCR beta chain is drawn from a study of T cell changes during pregnancy in multiple sclerosis. Only in-frame clones appear in the TCRdb table, and some are missing; sequencing was by immunoSEQ multiplex PCR. Of 79,000 or so clones detected, about nine tenths appear once; the ten largest clones hold less than 3.5%. The CDR3 length is 12 residues. Germline V lookup: CDR1 GTSNPN, CDR2 SVGIG (reference sequence). Trimming shortened V by 5 bases and J by 6 bases, and 11 bases separated the two germline ends. This receptor was obtained from a female donor with multiple sclerosis, enrolled in a pregnancy study. This material consisted of peripheral blood, taken before pregnancy. The chain has TRBV30 and TRBJ1-3; D unclear. DNA for the CDR3: TGTGCCTGGGGAGGGTTTTTAAACACCATATATTTT. Its protein product is CAWGGFLNTIYF.